The T cell receptor (beta chain) under discussion was sequenced for a study of cytomegalovirus exposure and HLA in healthy donors. Regarding the study as a whole: Per a prior analysis, the majority of TCR beta V segments were productive roughly 87% or roughly 30% of the time. Excluded: some indistinguishable V segments such as TRBV6-2 and TRBV6-3. In a later analysis, compared with equally common non-associated chains, HLA-associated beta chains were more expanded.

This clone was picked up a small number of times. Antigen unknown. The V gene's germline CDR1 is MDHEN and CDR2 SYDVKM. J lost 5 bases, V lost 3 bases, and 6 bases had no gene match. This CDR3 is built from 15 residues. Vbeta (60) and Jbeta (13) primers were used in the PCR. Clones were sequenced by immunoSEQ multiplex PCR, and TCRdb holds only the in-frame ones, with some missing. The sample includes 95,000 to 150,000 clones, roughly 15% of them seen just once. This clonotype was obtained from a woman aged 18-30 years in good health and CMV-seronegative. The material sequenced was PBMCs. This chain joins TRBV28 and TRBJ2-1, with 8 bases identical to TRBD1. The CDR3 sequence is CASSFGGDRNNEQFF. The CDR3 DNA sequence: TGTGCCAGCAGTTTCGGTGGGGACAGGAACAATGAGCAGTTCTTC.